The present TCR beta chain was sequenced within a study of beta chain features in type 1 diabetes (dated by TCRdb to the late 2010s). For the wider study: No differences in mean age, gender distribution, total cell number or subset yield were found between patients and healthy donors. A total of around 110,000,000 sorted cells were examined across all samples, and RNA yield correlated strongly with the number of cells per subset. The study compared the TCRB repertoires of sorted circulating CD4+ T cell subsets in recently diagnosed type 1 diabetes patients with those in matched healthy donors. Regulatory and stem cell-like memory subsets were obtained from only 8 patients and roughly eight healthy donors, while naive and central memory subsets were obtained from all 30 or so donors.

A single peripheral blood draw of 95 to 150 mL on average was collected from each donor into heparinised tubes. Naive, central memory, regulatory and stem cell-like memory CD4+ T cells were sorted on a BD FACSAria II using a panel including CD45RO, CCR7, CD25, CD127, CD95 and CD27. Purity was above 95% for every sorted population. PBMCs were separated immediately by Lymphoprep density gradient centrifugation and were stained directly, without being cultured. Samples were stained and sorted in pairs, with one healthy donor and one patient per experiment, so that batch effects were minimized. The study at large found these results: Because cDNA was sequenced instead of genomic DNA, activated cells with high expression could be over-represented, although the groups did not differ in activation or CD3 levels. Because small numbers of individuals were included in the HLA sub-analyses, any influence of HLA type on TCRB rearrangement was left unresolved. Type 1 diabetes patients showed a moderate but significant shortening of TCRB CDR3 length in all four CD4+ subsets. At VDJ recombination sites, patients with type 1 diabetes made fewer insertions and deleted more nucleotides, a pattern implying thymic rearrangement abnormalities. Shorter templates might be favored by PCR, yet because patient and control samples were amplified and corrected together, any such skew would affect both groups equally. Naive, central memory and regulatory TCRB repertoires appeared to be more similar among patients than among healthy donors.

The entire isolated RNA was reverse transcribed using the High Capacity cDNA Reverse Transcription Kit, and thus expressed TCRB transcripts were sequenced. Deep immunoSEQ sequencing was applied to naive, central memory and regulatory T cell samples, giving an average of roughly 3.5 million total reads per sample. Sorted cells were lysed in RLT buffer and RNA was extracted with DNase-treated RNeasy Micro or Mini kits, depending on cell number. To prevent cross-contamination, every cell subset was processed on its own, while patient and healthy donor samples were processed together. The immunoSEQ multiplex PCR was used to amplify TCRB sequences from cDNA, generating 87-bp fragments that spanned the CDR3 region. Sequencing of the amplicons was done on the Illumina HiSeq platform. The study's processing was this. PCR bias was corrected computationally using synthetic template baselines, and reads within Hamming distance 2 were collapsed, with unmergeable singletons discarded. Reads were aligned against IMGT so that V, D and J genes, CDR3 length and insertions or deletions at six rearrangement sites could be assigned. Within each subset, clonotype counts were normalized to sorted cell number, and only after that were true diversity and Gini coefficients computed with the tcR R package. Repertoire sharing was quantified using the overlap coefficient calculated on TCRB nucleotide sequences. Here the immuneACCESS table is served through TCRdb, limited to in-frame sequences with V and J called. Missing clones are a known gap in these copies; in checked studies unresolved V genes cover under half, and the rest lacks a known reason. The V and J calls and clone size come from that table; D and trimming were worked out from the DNA. The sample table shows more than 150,000 clones, and over 8.5% are seen once. The ten largest clones add up to 2% to 2.5% of the sample.

About this clone itself: What this receptor recognizes is not known. No much larger clone is present one base from it, and per-base qualities are unavailable.

Counted from cysteine to phenylalanine, this CDR3 has 11 amino acids. Only the CDR3 portion is preserved as DNA: 33 bases, with reading frame beginning at the first base. V drops 4 bases and J drops 10 bases, leaving 10 bases in between. CDR1 and CDR2 are drawn from the germline V gene: SGHTA, FQGTGA. This TCR was sampled from a man in his late teens or twenties in good health. Sequences were obtained from central memory CD4+ T cells from blood. The rearrangement combines TRBV7-3 with TRBJ1-1, and perhaps TRBD1 as D gene, on 5 matching bases. The CDR3 loop reads CASSSAGRAFF. The DNA sequence reads TGTGCCAGCAGCTCTGCAGGGAGAGCTTTCTTT. Beyond the CDR3, the reference TRBV7-3 and TRBJ1-1 genes provide the residues; the full variable domain reads: GAGVSQTPSNKVTEKGKYVELRCDPISGHTALYWYRQSLGQGPEFLIYFQGTGAADDSGLPNDRFFAVRPEGSVSTLKIQRTERGDSAVYLCASSSAGRAFFGQGTRLTVV.